This T cell receptor beta chain appears in the sequencing data of a study of T cell responses to AZD1222 COVID-19 vaccine. For the study at large: Pooling covered second doses at about 4 or about 12 weeks. Study conclusions and caveats: CD4 TCRs covered the whole spike, strongest at regions 160-218 and 743-854. Baseline serostatus was positive in only a handful of AZD1222 recipients.

Germline V gene data show CDR1 as SNHLY and CDR2 as FYNNEI. The CDR3 spans 14 residues. The V gene lost 5 bases and the J gene lost 4 bases, with 11 bases spanning the gap. On this clone: Its matching antigen is unknown.

The method was immunoSEQ multiplex PCR; TCRdb's version includes in-frame clones alone and lacks a portion of them. The repertoire has approximately 140,000 clones, around 93% of them found once; the top ten carry approximately 2%. The sequence was collected from an adult in good health. J is TRBJ2-2 and V is TRBV2; D is uncertain. Sequences were derived from peripheral blood, sampled on day 0 of AZD1222 vaccination. This CDR3 is CASSYRARTGELFF. The CDR3 DNA is TGTGCCAGCAGTTACCGAGCCCGCACCGGGGAGCTGTTTTTT.